This TCR beta chain was retrieved from a study of CD8 T cells in ankylosing spondylitis. Trimming pared 0 bases from V and 6 bases from J, leaving 10 bases between. The CDR3 contains 14 residues. This clonotype was counted at least ten times. Its target is not known. Libraries for TCR beta were made by quantitative 5'-RACE with molecular barcodes. TCRdb independently ran MiXCR on the 5' RACE reads; one entry per CDR3 protein. Of about 240,000 distinct CDR3 sequences in the sample, 10% to 13% were seen once. Study-level points and caveats: Ankylosing spondylitis blood appeared to carry a characteristic TCR beta motif of fewer than 10 highly homologous variants. The authors reported significant enrichment of disease-linked clones in matched ankylosing spondylitis synovial fluid. Earlier reports found some motif variants in synovial fluid and blood in reactive arthritis.

Sequencing was done on a sample of blood, either unsorted or a sorted T cell fraction (not recorded which). The gene calls are TRBV12-3 or TRBV12-4 and TRBJ2-3; D is undetermined. The clonotype originates from a male donor with ankylosing spondylitis or in good health (not recorded which). The CDR3 DNA is TGTGCCAGCAGTTTAGCCTCCCCGCGGGATACGCAGTATTTT. This gives the protein CASSLASPRDTQYF.